Here is one T cell receptor (beta chain) with its context. The target antigen is unknown. This sample stems from a study of T cell responses to AZD1222 COVID-19 vaccine. Overall study: Analyses pooled second doses at about 4 or about 12 weeks. Findings and caveats of the study: There were vaccine-associated CD4 TCRs across spike, dominant at 160-218 and 743-854. Nearly half of spike-specific TCRs reportedly target unmutated variant regions. Just a handful of people given AZD1222 tested seropositive at baseline.

Looked up from germline, CDR1 is SGHDT and CDR2 is YYEEEE. Trimming stripped 1 base from V and 4 bases from J, with 3 bases between. The CDR3 covers 12 residues. Profiled with immunoSEQ multiplex PCR; TCRdb holds only in-frame clones, not every one. The sample carries roughly 120,000 clones, approximately 85% recorded once. The chain uses TRBV5-6 and TRBJ1-5; no definite D call. The receptor comes from an adult in good health. Specimen: peripheral blood, collected on day 0 of AZD1222 vaccination. CDR3 bases: TGTGCCAGCAGCTTGCTGAATCAGCCCCAGCATTTT. It yields the protein CASSLLNQPQHF.